This paragraph reports one T cell receptor beta chain. What it binds is not known. The sample comes from a study of T cell responses to AZD1222 COVID-19 vaccine. At the level of the study: Both about-4-week and about-12-week second-dose recipients were combined. Overall study findings and caveats: A mostly white British donor set with more females was recruited, and clonal diversity was possibly underestimated. At 160-218 and 743-854, vaccine-associated CD4 TCRs were dominant, and they spanned spike.

The germline V gene has CDR1 MRHNA and CDR2 SNTAGT. Trimming shortened V by 9 bases and J by 5 bases, and 26 bases separated the two germline ends. This CDR3 comprises 16 residues. Sequencing used immunoSEQ multiplex PCR; TCRdb keeps in-frame clones, though not all of them. The sample yields around 140,000 clones, about 93% seen once. The chain couples TRBV6-4 to TRBJ2-7; D is perhaps TRBD1 or TRBD2 (5 bases each). The clonotype originates from an adult in good health. The material was peripheral blood, obtained on day 0 of AZD1222 vaccination. The CDR3 reads CARWEWVGRTVDEQYF. For the CDR3, the DNA is TGTGCCAGATGGGAGTGGGTGGGGCGAACAGTCGACGAGCAGTACTTC.